This is a list of T cell receptor beta chains from one sample in a study of blood T cell repertoires in COVID-19. Clones were read by immunoSEQ multiplex PCR, and TCRdb kept only the in-frame ones, dropping some. Of tens of thousands of clones listed, roughly 89% are singletons. Sequenced input: peripheral blood. These receptors came from a man aged 50-60 years with acute or convalescent COVID-19. Both conserved end residues are part of each CDR3. D genes are given only for firm matches. Size is omitted from some rows. Given values are once, few, many or a class for expanded clones.

TRBV7-9,NA,TRBJ1-1,NA,TGTGCCAGCAAGGGGATGGGCACTGAAGCTTTCTTT,CASKGMGTEAFF
TRBV30,NA,TRBJ1-5,TRBD1,TGTGCCTCTCCCCTATCGTCCCCGGACAGGGTCAATCAGCCCCAGCATTTT,CASPLSSPDRVNQPQHF
TRBV11-1,NA,TRBJ2-1,TRBD2,TGTGCCAGCAGCTTACGGGGGGGGCGCTACAATGAGCAGTTCTTC,CASSLRGGRYNEQFF
TRBV19,once,TRBJ2-5,TRBD2,TGTGCCAGCACCGGGACTAGCGGGAGAGAGTACCAAGAGACCCAGTACTTC,CASTGTSGREYQETQYF
TRBV7-3,NA,TRBJ1-2,NA,TGTGCCAGCAGCTTAACGGGGGGGCTGAGAGGCTACACCTTC,CASSLTGGLRGYTF
TRBV24-1,NA,TRBJ2-1,TRBD2,TGTGCCACCAGTGGGCTAGCGGGAGAGCAGTTCTTC,CATSGLAGEQFF
TRBV11-2,NA,TRBJ2-2,TRBD2,TGTGCCAGCAGGGGCCCTAGCGGGACTAACACCGGGGAGCTGTTTTTT,CASRGPSGTNTGELFF
TRBV7-6,NA,TRBJ2-1,TRBD2,TGTGCCAGCAGCCCCAGCCCCGGGGGGGTCTACAATGAGCAGTTCTTC,CASSPSPGGVYNEQFF
TRBV11-2,NA,TRBJ1-1,TRBD1,TGTGCCAGCAGCCTCGACAGGGAAACTGAAGCTTTCTTT,CASSLDRETEAFF
TRBV29-1,NA,TRBJ2-2,NA,TGCAGCGTTGGCCAGGGAATGAACACCGGGGAGCTGTTTTTT,CSVGQGMNTGELFF
TRBV29-1,NA,TRBJ1-2,NA,TGCAGCGTTGAGAATCGCGGCGGCTATGGCTACACCTTC,CSVENRGGYGYTF
TRBV5-1,once,TRBJ1-1,NA,TGCGCCAGCAGCTTGGGGACAGCCTTGAACACTGAAGCTTTCTTT,CASSLGTALNTEAFF
TRBV7-9,NA,TRBJ2-1,TRBD2,TGTGCCAGCAGCTTAGGGTTTAGCGGGAGTGTTGGTGAGCAGTTCTTC,CASSLGFSGSVGEQFF
TRBV28,NA,TRBJ1-5,TRBD1,TGTGCCAGCAGTCCCACAGGGGGCCAGCCCCAGCATTTT,CASSPTGGQPQHF
TRBV7-6,NA,TRBJ2-1,NA,TGTGCCAGCAGCCCCCTCAGCGCGGCAGAATTCCTTAATGAGCAGTTCTTC,CASSPLSAAEFLNEQFF
TRBV28,NA,TRBJ2-1,NA,TGTGCCAGCAGCCGAAGAGTATCGGTCTCCTACAATGAGCAGTTCTTC,CASSRRVSVSYNEQFF
TRBV6-5,NA,TRBJ1-3,NA,TGTGCCAGCAGTCCTCTGGGGGGGGGAAACACCATATATTTT,CASSPLGGGNTIYF
TRBV13,NA,TRBJ2-7,TRBD1,TGTGCCAGCAGCGCTCGACAGGGGGGCTACGAGCAGTACTTC,CASSARQGGYEQYF
TRBV6-5,once,TRBJ2-7,NA,TGTGCCAGCATGAGGCATACTAGTTCAGACTACGAGCAGTACTTC,CASMRHTSSDYEQYF
TRBV7-6,NA,TRBJ1-4,TRBD1,TGTGCCAGCAGCTTATTCGGCAGGGGGAATGAAAAACTGTTTTTT,CASSLFGRGNEKLFF
TRBV30,NA,TRBJ1-1,NA,TGTGCCTGGACGCCGGAGATGAACACTGAAGCTTTCTTT,CAWTPEMNTEAFF
TRBV28,NA,TRBJ1-5,NA,TGTGCCAGCAGTGGCGGACAGTTCAATCAGCCCCAGCATTTT,CASSGGQFNQPQHF